The clone carrying this TCR beta chain has only a few counts. The data belong to a study of T-cell memory formation after mild COVID-19. MiXCR was run by TCRdb on the 5' RACE reads, yielding one entry per CDR3 protein. The sample includes hundreds of thousands of distinct CDR3 sequences, roughly 18% of them seen just once. The ends lost 6 bases at V and 4 bases at J; junction bases unmatched: 10. The CDR3 has 16 amino acids. Per germline, CDR1 SNHLY and CDR2 FYNNEI. This TCR was sampled from an adult woman who had mild COVID-19 (a few samples of this study predate the infection). Cell type and time point are not known. The sample taken for sequencing was PBMCs or a T cell subset sorted from them (not recorded which). V usage is TRBV2 and J usage is TRBJ2-1; 9 nucleotides align to TRBD2. The CDR3 nucleotides are TGTGCCAGCAGCGATCCCGTAGCGGGGGATTACAATGAGCAGTTCTTC. It yields the protein CASSDPVAGDYNEQFF. The variable domain in full, with the rest retrieved from reference TRBV2 and TRBJ2-1, is EPEVTQTPSHQVTQMGQEVILRCVPISNHLYFYWYRQILGQKVEFLVSFYNNEISEKSEIFDDQFSVERPDGSNFTLKIRSTKLEDSAMYFCASSDPVAGDYNEQFFGPGTRLTVL.